This is a list of T cell receptor beta chains from one sample in a study of T cell changes during pregnancy in multiple sclerosis. Measured with immunoSEQ multiplex PCR; TCRdb has only the in-frame clones, and not every one. Of around 80,000 clones in the sample, 90% to 95% were seen once. The specimen comprised peripheral blood, sampled in the second trimester of pregnancy. Receptor source: a female donor with multiple sclerosis, enrolled in a pregnancy study. The CDR3 runs from the conserved cysteine through the conserved F or W.

TRBV5-4 | CASSLGGGGPTDTQYF
TRBV11-2 | CASTAGRSYNEQFF
TRBV13 | CASSLYRGTYEQYF
TRBV6-4 | CASSEASGHNEQFF
TRBV10-3 | CAISESGGNTEAFF
TRBV9 | CASSVAGTEPYEQYF
TRBV6-5 | CASSYRAGNEQYF
TRBV27 | CASSLLRSKGDEQFF
TRBV11-1 | CASSLNTGFSYEQYF
TRBV4-1 | CASSNYSTNTEAFF
TRBV5-4 | CASSLTMALSEQFF
TRBV27 | CASSGTGANYGYTF
TRBV19 | CASRFGGAQYF
TRBV2 | CASSEGAGGTDTQYF
TRBV19 | CASRPGLAGVDQETQYF
TRBV29-1 | CSVERLGQNTEAFF
TRBV10-3 | CAINTGVNEQYF
TRBV19 | CASSIEPGNYGYTF
TRBV6-6 | CASSFRGGEPYEQYF
TRBV27 | CASSFGGDEQYF
TRBV11-2 | CASSSGTSYEQYF
TRBV7-9 | CASSFRWTEAFF
TRBV7-9 | CASSPSGRAIYEQYF
TRBV19 | CASSGPGQRLKQPQHF
TRBV7-8 | CASSLDRSYEQYF
TRBV6-5 | CASSPGQFEQYF
TRBV19 | CASSDRGESDTQYF
TRBV9 | CASSVATGAQETQYF
TRBV19 | CASSIGGTGNTEAFF
TRBV27 | CASSLLSSYEQYF
TRBV5-1 | CASSLGGLAGKASEQFF
TRBV30 | CAWSVGTGGQPQHF
TRBV19 | CASGGTGDQPQHF
TRBV2 | CASSAQGALRDTQYF
TRBV21-1 | CASSKGQGQGRFPSYGYTF
TRBV29-1 | CSVGGQELWGYGYTF
TRBV11-2 | CASSFWTSGYEQYF
TRBV30 | CAWSGRGKEYGYTF
TRBV6-5 | CASKTGLAGVTQYF
TRBV19 | CASSISGGLNTEAFF
TRBV7-8 | CASSSGPRGTLGYTF
TRBV19 | CASSSGRDRATGANVLTF
TRBV2 | CASSGTRREMPQHF
TRBV6-5 | CASSYSSGGAGELFF
TRBV20-1 | CSASLDTQYF
TRBV27 | CASRKLAGRAQETQYF
TRBV7-2 | CASSPSSGLNTGELFF
TRBV14 | CASSQGAGIPYEQYF
TRBV7-9 | CASSGTSGSTYEQYF
TRBV6-1 | CASRDRAFVEAFF
TRBV11-3 | CASSFAGYSYEQYF
TRBV19 | CASRMTGHISF
TRBV29-1 | CSVVADGYTF
TRBV19 | CASSPWRGTNTGELFF